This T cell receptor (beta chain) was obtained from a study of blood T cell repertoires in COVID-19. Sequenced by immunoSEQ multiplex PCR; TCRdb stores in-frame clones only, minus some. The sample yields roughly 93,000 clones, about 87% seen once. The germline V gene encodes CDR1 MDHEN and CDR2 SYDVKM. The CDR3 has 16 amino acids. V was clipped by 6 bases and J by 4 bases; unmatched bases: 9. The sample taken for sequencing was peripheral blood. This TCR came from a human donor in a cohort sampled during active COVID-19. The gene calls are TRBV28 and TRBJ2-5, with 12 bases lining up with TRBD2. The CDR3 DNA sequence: TGTGCCAGCAGAAAAAGCCTAGCGGGAGGGGGAGAGACCCAGTACTTC. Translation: CASRKSLAGGGETQYF.